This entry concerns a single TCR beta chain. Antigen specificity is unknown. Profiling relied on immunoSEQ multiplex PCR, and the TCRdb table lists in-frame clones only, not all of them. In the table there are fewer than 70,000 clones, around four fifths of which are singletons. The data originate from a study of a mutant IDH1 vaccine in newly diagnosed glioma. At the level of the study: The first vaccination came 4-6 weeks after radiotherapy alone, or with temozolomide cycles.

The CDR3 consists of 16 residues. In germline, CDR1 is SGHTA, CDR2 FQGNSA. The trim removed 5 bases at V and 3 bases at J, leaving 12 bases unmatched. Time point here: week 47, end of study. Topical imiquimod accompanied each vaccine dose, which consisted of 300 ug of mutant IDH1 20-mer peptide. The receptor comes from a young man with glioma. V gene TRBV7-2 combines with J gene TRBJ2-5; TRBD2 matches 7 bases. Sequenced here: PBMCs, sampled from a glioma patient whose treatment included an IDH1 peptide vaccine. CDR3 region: CASSPRASGTKETQYF. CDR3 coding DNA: TGTGCCAGCAGCCCCCGCGCTAGCGGTACCAAAGAGACCCAGTACTTC. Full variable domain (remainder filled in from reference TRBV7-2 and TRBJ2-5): GAGVSQSPSNKVTEKGKDVELRCDPISGHTALYWYRQSLGQGLEFLIYFQGNSAPDKSGLPSDRFSAERTGGSVSTLTIQRTQQEDSAVYLCASSPRASGTKETQYFGPGTRLLVL.